The TCR beta chain under discussion was sequenced for a study of blood T cells in healthy people across ages (dated by TCRdb to the mid-2010s). Some background on the complete study: In model experiments, template switching captured about one uniquely barcoded TCR beta cDNA molecule for every two T cells. The donors were divided into four age groups: young (average around 15 years), middle-aged (around 41), aged (about 60) and long-lived (approximately 74). Using the same blood draw, the study looked at two additional independent replicas of 1 million unique cDNA reads for two donors, one aged 18 to 30 and the other aged 80 or older. To avoid experimental bias, donors of different ages were distributed randomly across sequencing lanes. Using deep sequencing normalized with unique cDNA molecular identifiers, the study measured how TCR beta repertoire diversity changes with age. Results the study describes overall, beyond this receptor: As age increased, observed TCR beta diversity per million T cells dropped in a roughly linear way, and a significant reduction was already evident by age roughly 40. Total diversity estimates from one million sequenced T cells were considered lower bounds and underestimates. Compared with the aged group, the long-lived group had more naive CD4+ T cells, fewer expanded clones and increased TCR diversity, suggesting age selection. Because the CMV infection status of the donors was unknown, age-related changes in expanded clonotypes may potentially have been confounded. Observed TCR beta diversity correlated strongly with the percentage of naive T cells measured by flow cytometry. Because profiling used bulk unsorted PBMCs, naive and antigen-experienced compartments could not be compared conclusively.

The library was prepared using 5' RACE. Sequenced using an Illumina HiSeq 2500. The second PCR ran for about 7 to 11 cycles and used a J-beta primer mix along with a sample-barcoded 5' primer. Each TCR beta cDNA molecule received a unique molecular identifier from a template-switch 5' adaptor carrying 12 random nucleotides. Each sample yielded at least 3 million CDR3-containing paired-end reads. All of the RNA was converted into first-strand cDNA using the Mint cDNA synthesis kit, with a TRBC-specific oligonucleotide serving as the primer. Following uracil-DNA glycosylase treatment, a first 18-cycle PCR with universal primers M1SS and BC2_uni_R was performed on all cDNA. The study's processing was this. For normalization, 1 million high-quality reads, each with a distinct molecular identifier, were randomly selected from each sample. Reads sharing molecular identifiers were discarded rather than binned into consensus sequences. CDR3 identification, clonotype clustering and error correction used MiTCR with a Q25 quality threshold and the strictest error-elimination algorithm. A nonparametric unseen species model with Euler transformation was used to estimate lower-bound total TCR beta diversity. TCRdb reworked the public reads: Q25 trimming with fastp, MiXCR clone assembly, productive beta chains retained. Every entry covers one CDR3 protein and lists the most common genes and DNA from its rows. TCRdb, rather than the study authors, made the V and J calls. The sample records approximately 810,000 distinct CDR3 sequences, more than 25% of which are singletons. The ten top clones hold 17% of the sample.

The CDR3 spans 14 residues, from the cysteine through the phenylalanine. Only the CDR3 DNA is retained, 42 bases long and in frame from the first base. Donors were 39 systemically healthy Caucasian individuals from Russia aged roughly 6 to 100 years. About 10 milliliters of peripheral blood were collected from each donor into EDTA-treated Vacutainer tubes. PBMCs were isolated by Ficoll-Paque density-gradient centrifugation, with at least 6.5 million obtained per sample. Total RNA, at least 6 micrograms per sample, was extracted from PBMCs with Trizol reagent. The percentages of naive CD45RAhigh/CD27high T cells were determined by flow cytometry on a PBMC aliquot from every donor. A few counts support this clonotype. The clone's antigen remains unknown. Base qualities are not recorded, but no much larger clone differs from it by a single base.

Sequenced material: blood. The chain uses TRBV21-1 and TRBJ2-5; the table gives TRBD1 as D, unverified against the DNA. TRBV21-1 is reported as a pseudogene. This clonotype originated in a woman of 80 years or more in good health. The CDR3 loop reads CASPKDDSQETQYF. DNA sequence: TGTGCCAGCCCGAAGGACGACAGTCAAGAGACCCAGTACTTC.